The 8 T cell receptor beta chains below all came from one sample that was sequenced in a study of CD8 T cells in ankylosing spondylitis. TCRdb re-derived calls from the 5' RACE reads in MiXCR, one entry per CDR3 protein. The data show 200,000 to 300,000 distinct CDR3 sequences, 7% to 10% seen once. Material: blood, either unsorted or a sorted T cell fraction (not recorded which). The receptor source for this set is a female donor with ankylosing spondylitis or in good health (not recorded which).

This clonotype was recorded at least ten times. This sequence joins TRBV29-1 and TRBJ2-7, with D possibly TRBD1 on 6 matching bases. From germline, CDR1 is SQVTM and CDR2 ANQGSEA. V dropped 6 bases and J dropped 4 bases, with 10 bases sitting between them. The CDR3 is 11 amino acids. CDR3 in amino acids: CSVYTGYEQYF. In DNA, the CDR3 is TGCAGCGTCTATACAGGGTACGAGCAGTACTTC.

This chain uses TRBV6-2 or TRBV6-3 with TRBJ2-1; TRBD2 matches 10 bases. Per the germline V gene, CDR1 is MNHEY and CDR2 is SVGEGT. CDR3 size: 13 residues. The trim removed 6 bases at V and 7 bases at J, leaving 3 bases unmatched. As DNA, the CDR3 is TGTGCCAGCAGCCAGCGGGAGGGAAATGAGCAGTTCTTC. Translated: CASSQREGNEQFF.

This clonotype appeared many times. The J gene is TRBJ1-2, the V gene TRBV6-1, with 8 bases that match TRBD1. This CDR3 has 13 residues. The germline CDR1 and CDR2 sequences are MNHNS and SASEGT. V trimming: 5 bases; J trimming: 12 bases; junction bases outside the gene matches: 11. DNA of the CDR3: TGTGCCAGCAGTATTGGACAGGGAACAAAGAACACCTTC. The encoded protein is CASSIGQGTKNTF.

Many counts were recorded for this clonotype. This chain connects TRBV20-1 to TRBJ1-4; 12 positions match TRBD1. The germline V gene has CDR1 DFQATT and CDR2 SNEGSKA (reference sequence). The V and J ends lost 0 bases and 8 bases, in that order; junction bases with no gene match: 4. This CDR3 comprises 15 residues. In DNA form, the CDR3 reads TGCAGTGCTAGAGAGGGGGACAGGGGGCAGGAAAAACTGTTTTTT. Translation gives CSAREGDRGQEKLFF.

This clonotype was recorded many times. This sequence joins TRBV6-5 and TRBJ1-5; D is unresolved. Germline CDR1 MNHEY, CDR2 SVGAGI. CDR3 length: 15 residues. Trimming cost V 0 bases and J 0 bases, with 6 bases left between them. The CDR3 sequence is CASSYSQYSNQPQHF. The CDR3 nucleotides are TGTGCCAGCAGTTACTCCCAGTATAGCAATCAGCCCCAGCATTTT.

The chain combines TRBV10-3 with TRBJ2-1; 8 positions agree with TRBD1. The trim removed 5 bases at V and 5 bases at J, leaving 8 bases unmatched. CDR3 length: 15 amino acids. CDR1 is ENHRY and CDR2 is SYGVKD in the germline V gene. The CDR3 nucleotides read TGTGCCATCAGTCAAGACAGGGGATCGGACAATGAGCAGTTCTTC. Its protein is CAISQDRGSDNEQFF.

This clonotype showed up just once. A much larger clone differs by one base, so this may be a read error. The chain links TRBV24-1 to TRBJ2-1, with D unclear. This CDR3 has 13 amino acids. CDR1 KGHDR and CDR2 SFDVKD come from the germline V gene. The CDR3 region has the DNA TGTGCCGCCAGTGATAGGACGTTGGATGAGCAGTTCTTC. The encoded protein is CAASDRTLDEQFF.

There are many counts of this clonotype. The chain is built from TRBV21-1 and TRBJ2-5. TRBV21-1 is described as a pseudogene. CDR3 size: 14 residues. CDR3: CASSLWTVGETQYF. DNA for the CDR3: TGTGCCAGCAGCCTGTGGACCGTGGGAGAGACCCAGTACTTC.